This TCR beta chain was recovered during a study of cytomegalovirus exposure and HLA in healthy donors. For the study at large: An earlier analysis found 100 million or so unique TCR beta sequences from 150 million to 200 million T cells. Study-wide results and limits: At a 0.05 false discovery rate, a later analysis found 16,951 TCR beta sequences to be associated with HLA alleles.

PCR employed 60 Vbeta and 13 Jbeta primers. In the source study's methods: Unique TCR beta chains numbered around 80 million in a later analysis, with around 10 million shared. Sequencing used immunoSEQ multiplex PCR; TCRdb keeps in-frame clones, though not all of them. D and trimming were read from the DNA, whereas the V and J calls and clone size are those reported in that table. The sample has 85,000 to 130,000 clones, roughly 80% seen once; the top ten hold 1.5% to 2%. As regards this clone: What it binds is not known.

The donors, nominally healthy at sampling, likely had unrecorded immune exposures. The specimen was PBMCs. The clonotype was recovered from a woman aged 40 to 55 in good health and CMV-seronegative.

The CDR3 loop reads CASSLWLEARTDTQYF. The CDR3 DNA follows: TGTGCCAGCAGCTTATGGTTGGAGGCCCGCACAGATACGCAGTATTTT. The chain recombines TRBV7-2 with TRBJ2-3; possible D gene TRBD2, 5 bases. Trimming shortened V by 2 bases and J by 1 base, and 13 bases separated the two germline ends. CDR1 is SGHTA and CDR2 is FQGNSA in the germline V gene. This CDR3 is 16 amino acids long. The full variable domain, in which reference TRBV7-2 and TRBJ2-3 provide the parts outside the CDR3, is GAGVSQSPSNKVTEKGKDVELRCDPISGHTALYWYRQSLGQGLEFLIYFQGNSAPDKSGLPSDRFSAERTGGSVSTLTIQRTQQEDSAVYLCASSLWLEARTDTQYFGPGTRLTVL.